Listed below are T cell receptor beta chains from one sample, sequenced in a study of T cell responses to AZD1222 COVID-19 vaccine. Assay used: immunoSEQ multiplex PCR; TCRdb lists only in-frame clones, some missing. The sample records about 110,000 clones, 91% being singletons. The specimen comprised peripheral blood, sampled on day 0 of AZD1222 vaccination. The receptors here all came from an adult in good health. Both conserved end residues are part of each CDR3. The size field is filled for only some rows; it gives once, few, many or a size class.

v_call: TRBV19
j_call: TRBJ1-6
clone_size: NA
cdr3_length: 14
cdr3_aa: CASSMGQLNSPLHF

v_call: TRBV27
j_call: TRBJ1-5
clone_size: NA
cdr3_length: 15
cdr3_aa: CASSIEGHGNQPQHF

v_call: TRBV5-1
j_call: TRBJ2-5
clone_size: NA
cdr3_length: 15
cdr3_aa: CASSLRGLQGETQYF

v_call: TRBV5-6
j_call: TRBJ2-1
clone_size: NA
cdr3_length: 15
cdr3_aa: CASSLGLERDNEQFF

v_call: TRBV6-5
j_call: TRBJ2-7
clone_size: NA
cdr3_length: 16
cdr3_aa: CASSYRPGTLTYEQYF

v_call: TRBV18
j_call: TRBJ1-4
clone_size: NA
cdr3_length: 15
cdr3_aa: CASSSPGLSIEKLFF

v_call: TRBV6-6
j_call: TRBJ1-1
clone_size: NA
cdr3_length: 11
cdr3_aa: CASLQGTEAFF

v_call: TRBV9
j_call: TRBJ2-5
clone_size: NA
cdr3_length: 16
cdr3_aa: CASSVASTSGEETQYF

v_call: TRBV12-3/TRBV12-4
j_call: TRBJ1-5
clone_size: NA
cdr3_length: 13
cdr3_aa: CASSYGPNQPQHF

v_call: TRBV19
j_call: TRBJ1-1
clone_size: NA
cdr3_length: 13
cdr3_aa: CASSTQGGTEAFF

v_call: TRBV7-8
j_call: TRBJ2-1
clone_size: once
cdr3_length: 8
cdr3_aa: CASSPQFF

v_call: TRBV3-1/TRBV3-2
j_call: TRBJ2-5
clone_size: few
cdr3_length: 12
cdr3_aa: CASTSSQETQYF

v_call: TRBV14
j_call: TRBJ1-3
clone_size: NA
cdr3_length: 14
cdr3_aa: CASSPRTSGNTIYF

v_call: TRBV5-1
j_call: TRBJ2-1
clone_size: NA
cdr3_length: 15
cdr3_aa: CASSKGGSGYNEQFF

v_call: TRBV2
j_call: TRBJ1-1
clone_size: NA
cdr3_length: 14
cdr3_aa: CASSVGTGGTEAFF

v_call: TRBV5-1
j_call: TRBJ1-1
clone_size: NA
cdr3_length: 13
cdr3_aa: CASSPRLATEAFF

v_call: TRBV4-1
j_call: TRBJ1-3
clone_size: NA
cdr3_length: 15
cdr3_aa: CASSPAGGAGNTIYF